This T cell receptor beta chain derives from a study of blood T cell repertoires in COVID-19. Study as a whole: Specimens from acute and convalescent COVID-19 originated in the United States, Italy and Spain.

In the original workflow: Reference gene primer amplification yielded estimated nucleated cell counts. Profiling relied on immunoSEQ multiplex PCR, and the TCRdb table lists in-frame clones only, not all of them. The V and J calls and clone size are taken from that table; D and trimming were inferred from the DNA. The sample has roughly 120,000 clones; around 80% are singletons. Concerning this clone itself: The sample holds other DNA sequences that translate to the same CDR3.

Germline V gene sequence: CDR1 MDHEN, CDR2 SYDVKM. Losses at the gene ends were 4 bases for V and 3 bases for J; bases not matched to a gene: 3. The CDR3 loop spans 15 amino acids. Input material: peripheral blood. The source is a woman older than 75 with acute or convalescent COVID-19. This rearrangement joins TRBV28 to TRBJ1-5; the match to TRBD1 covers 10 bases. CDR3 loop: CASSSGTGDNQPQHF. In nucleotides, the CDR3 is TGTGCCAGCAGTTCAGGGACAGGGGACAATCAGCCCCAGCATTTT. Complete variable domain (other parts from reference TRBV28 and TRBJ1-5): DVKVTQSSRYLVKRTGEKVFLECVQDMDHENMFWYRQDPGLGLRLIYFSYDVKMKEKGDIPEGYSVSREKKERFSLILESASTNQTSMYLCASSSGTGDNQPQHFGDGTRLSIL.